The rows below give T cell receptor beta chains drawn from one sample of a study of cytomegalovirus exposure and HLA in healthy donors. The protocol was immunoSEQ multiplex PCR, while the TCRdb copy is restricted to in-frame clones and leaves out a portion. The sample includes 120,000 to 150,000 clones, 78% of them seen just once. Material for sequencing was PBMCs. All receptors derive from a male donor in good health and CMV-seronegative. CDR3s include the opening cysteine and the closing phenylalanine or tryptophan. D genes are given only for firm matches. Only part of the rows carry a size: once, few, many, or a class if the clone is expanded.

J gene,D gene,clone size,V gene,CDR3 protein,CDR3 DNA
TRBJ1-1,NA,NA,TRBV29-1,CSVWEADTEAFF,TGCAGCGTTTGGGAGGCCGACACTGAAGCTTTCTTT
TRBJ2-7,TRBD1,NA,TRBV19,CASRLTGDSSYEQYF,TGTGCCAGTAGGTTAACAGGGGACAGCTCCTACGAGCAGTACTTC
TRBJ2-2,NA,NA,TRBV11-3,CASSSTQGWELFF,TGTGCCAGCAGCTCGACACAAGGCTGGGAGCTGTTTTTT
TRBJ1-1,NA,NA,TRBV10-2,CASNRGRNTEAFF,TGCGCCAGCAATAGAGGGAGGAACACTGAAGCTTTCTTT
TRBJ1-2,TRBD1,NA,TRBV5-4,CASSLGERGQGRGGYTF,TGTGCCAGCAGCTTGGGGGAGAGGGGACAGGGTCGCGGAGGCTACACCTTC
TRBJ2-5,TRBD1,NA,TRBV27,CASSSGTGGLETQYF,TGTGCCAGCAGTTCCGGGACAGGGGGCTTGGAGACCCAGTACTTC
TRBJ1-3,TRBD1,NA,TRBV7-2,CASSRGTALGTIYF,TGTGCCAGCAGCCGCGGGACAGCGCTCGGCACCATATATTTT
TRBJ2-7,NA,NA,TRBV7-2,CASATWRGPMYEQYF,TGTGCCAGCGCCACCTGGCGAGGGCCGATGTACGAGCAGTACTTC
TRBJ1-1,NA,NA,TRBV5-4,CASSLIGGRGTEAFF,TGTGCCAGCAGCTTGATTGGGGGCAGGGGCACTGAAGCTTTCTTT
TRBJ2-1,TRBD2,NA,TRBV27,CSSSSPRGTFNEQFF,TGTTCCAGCAGTTCCCCGCGGGGGACGTTCAATGAGCAGTTCTTC
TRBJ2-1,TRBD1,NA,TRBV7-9,CATSKQGGSYNEQFF,TGTGCCACCAGTAAACAGGGGGGTTCCTACAATGAGCAGTTCTTC
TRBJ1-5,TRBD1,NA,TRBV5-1,CASSLAGGGQPQHF,TGCGCCAGCAGCTTGGCAGGGGGAGGACAGCCCCAGCATTTT
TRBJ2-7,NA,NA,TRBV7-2,CASSIPTAGEQYF,TGTGCCAGCAGCATCCCGACTGCTGGCGAGCAGTACTTC
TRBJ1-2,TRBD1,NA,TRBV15,CATSRRGTGGGYTF,TGTGCCACCAGCAGGAGGGGGACAGGAGGCGGCTACACCTTC
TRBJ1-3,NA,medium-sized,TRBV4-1,CASSQVQSSGNTIYF,TGCGCCAGCAGCCAAGTTCAATCAAGCGGAAACACCATATATTTT
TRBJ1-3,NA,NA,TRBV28,CASSFGASGNTIYF,TGTGCCAGCAGTTTTGGAGCCTCTGGAAACACCATATATTTT
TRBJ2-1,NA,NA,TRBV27,CASSLSLGFRNNEQFF,TGTGCCAGCAGTTTATCCCTCGGATTCAGGAACAATGAGCAGTTCTTC
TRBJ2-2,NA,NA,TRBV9,CASSVVQGNTGELFF,TGTGCCAGCAGCGTAGTACAGGGGAACACCGGGGAGCTGTTTTTT
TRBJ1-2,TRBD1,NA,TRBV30,CAWSNWDRGGYTF,TGTGCCTGGAGTAATTGGGACAGGGGTGGCTACACCTTC
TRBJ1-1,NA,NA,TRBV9,CASSGNRATEAFF,TGTGCCAGCAGCGGGAACAGGGCCACTGAAGCTTTCTTT
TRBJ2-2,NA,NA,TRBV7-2,CASSLETGGAGELFF,TGTGCCAGCAGCTTAGAAACAGGGGGGGCCGGGGAGCTGTTTTTT